This entry describes one T cell receptor (beta chain). Its target is unknown. The CDR3 covers 14 residues. V dropped 4 bases and J dropped 3 bases, with 10 bases sitting between them. Germline assignment: CDR1 SGDLS and CDR2 YYNGEE. The sample comes from a study of T cell responses to AZD1222 COVID-19 vaccine. Profiling relied on immunoSEQ multiplex PCR, and the TCRdb table lists in-frame clones only, not all of them. The sample holds about 150,000 clones, around 90% seen once. Study-level points and caveats: The CD4 TCRs associated with vaccination extended across spike and predominated at 160-218 and 743-854. Targets within unmutated variant regions were reportedly found for nearly half of spike-specific TCRs.

The sample was peripheral blood, taken on day 0 of AZD1222 vaccination. The clonotype was recovered from an adult in good health. V gene TRBV9 combines with J gene TRBJ2-2; D remains ambiguous. CDR3 DNA: TGTGCCAGCAGCCCAAGTGATTACACCGGGGAGCTGTTTTTT. It specifies CASSPSDYTGELFF.